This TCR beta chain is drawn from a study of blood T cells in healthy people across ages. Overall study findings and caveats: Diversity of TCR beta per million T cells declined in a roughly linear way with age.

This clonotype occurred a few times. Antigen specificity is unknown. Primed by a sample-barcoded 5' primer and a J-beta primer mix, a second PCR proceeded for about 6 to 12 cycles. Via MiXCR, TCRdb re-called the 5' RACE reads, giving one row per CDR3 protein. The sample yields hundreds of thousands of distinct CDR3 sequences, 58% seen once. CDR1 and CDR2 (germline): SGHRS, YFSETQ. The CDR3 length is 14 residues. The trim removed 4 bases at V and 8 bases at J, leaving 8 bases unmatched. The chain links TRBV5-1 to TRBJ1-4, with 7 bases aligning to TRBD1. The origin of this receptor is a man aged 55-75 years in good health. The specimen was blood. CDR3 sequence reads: CASSPTGVGEKLFF. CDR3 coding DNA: TGCGCCAGCAGCCCTACAGGGGTCGGGGAAAAACTGTTTTTT.